Below, 12 T cell receptor beta chains from the same sample are listed, as sequenced in a study of control samples from healthy donors and cancer patients (TCRdb year 2020). Library preparation was by the immunoSEQ multiplex PCR assay. This is the immuneACCESS table as TCRdb keeps it, with only in-frame sequences that have V and J called. A part of the clones is gone; compared with another copy, unresolved V genes explain less than half, and the rest is unexplained. This sample comprises around 96,000 clones, 85% to 95% of them detected only once. 8% of the sample is held by the ten biggest clonotypes. The sequencing sample was made of blood. The receptors derive from a man younger than 30 in good health.

The gene calls are TRBV28 and TRBJ2-7; TRBD1 agrees at 7 bases. Germline values: CDR1 MDHEN, CDR2 SYDVKM. V was pared by 4 bases and J by 0 bases, with 6 bases of the junction left unmatched. The CDR3 totals 15 residues. Written as DNA, the CDR3 is TGTGCCAGCAGTTACCCCGGGACAGACTCCTACGAGCAGTACTTC. It specifies CASSYPGTDSYEQYF.

This sequence joins TRBV11-2 and TRBJ1-5, with 7 bases lining up with TRBD1. V shed 5 bases, J shed 1 base, and the junction held 8 bases outside the gene matches. Looked up from germline, CDR1 is SGHAT and CDR2 is FQNNGV. This CDR3 is 16 amino acids long. The CDR3 nucleotides are TGTGCCAGCAGCAGTACAGGGGATGTGAGCAATCAGCCCCAGCATTTT. Protein product: CASSSTGDVSNQPQHF. Filled out from reference TRBV11-2 and TRBJ1-5, the complete variable domain reads EAGVAQSPRYKIIEKRQSVAFWCNPISGHATLYWYQQILGQGPKLLIQFQNNGVVDDSQLPKDRFSAERLKGVDSTLKIQPAKLEDSAVYLCASSSTGDVSNQPQHFGDGTRLSIL.

This chain uses TRBV9 with TRBJ1-1; D is perhaps TRBD1 (6 bases). Germline CDR1 is SGDLS and CDR2 is YYNGEE. V dropped 3 bases and J dropped 0 bases, with 15 bases sitting between them. The CDR3 is 16 residues long. CDR3 amino acids: CASSGEDRDMNTEAFF. The CDR3, as DNA: TGTGCCAGCAGCGGTGAGGACAGAGACATGAACACTGAAGCTTTCTTT.

This chain uses TRBV7-9 with TRBJ1-2, with 9 bases lining up with TRBD1. Germline-derived CDR1 and CDR2 are SEHNR and FQNEAQ (reference sequence). This CDR3 has 14 amino acids. Germline trimming cut 4 bases from V and 2 bases from J; bases unmatched to any gene: 2. The CDR3 region is CASSSGTGNYGYTF. The CDR3 nucleotides are TGTGCCAGCAGCTCCGGGACAGGGAACTATGGCTACACCTTC.

The chain has TRBV11-1 and TRBJ1-4; 8 nucleotides agree with TRBD1. CDR3 size: 15 residues. The ends lost 5 bases at V and 3 bases at J; junction bases unmatched: 5. In germline, CDR1 is SGHAT, CDR2 FQDESV (reference sequence). CDR3 nucleotide sequence: TGTGCCAGCAGCCGGGGACAGGCCCCTAATGAAAAACTGTTTTTT. As protein: CASSRGQAPNEKLFF.

V gene TRBV20-1 combines with J gene TRBJ2-1; D assignment may be TRBD1 or TRBD2 (5 bases each). This CDR3 contains 11 residues. Germline V gene data show CDR1 as DFQATT and CDR2 as SNEGSKA (reference sequence). Deletions cut 6 bases from V and 8 bases from J, with 11 bases between. CDR3 in amino acids: CSATGAYEQFF. The CDR3 DNA reads as TGCAGTGCCACCGGGGCCTATGAGCAGTTCTTC.

This clone was seen a single time. The gene calls are TRBV3-1 (or the pseudogene TRBV3-2) and TRBJ2-7, with D perhaps matching TRBD2 (7 bases). The length of the CDR3 is 13 residues. With 6 bases removed from V and 5 bases from J, the gap between germline ends came to 14 bases. Germline-derived CDR1 and CDR2 are LGHDT and YNNKEL (reference sequence). The CDR3 reads CASRALGGDEQYF. Written as DNA, the CDR3 is TGTGCCAGCAGGGCACTAGGGGGGGACGAGCAGTACTTC.

The rearrangement joins TRBV3-1 (or the pseudogene TRBV3-2) to TRBJ1-1, with D tentatively TRBD1 (5 bases). Trimming took off 2 bases at V and 1 base at J, with 8 bases between the two ends. The CDR3 has 14 amino acids. CDR1 and CDR2 (germline): LGHDT, YNNKEL (reference sequence). For the CDR3, the DNA is TGTGCCAGCAGCCAAAGACAGAGGAACACTGAAGCTTTCTTT. Translating gives CASSQRQRNTEAFF.

About this clone itself: One junction end does not reproduce the germline sequence, and a read error may be involved. The chain links TRBV30 to TRBJ2-2, with 7 bases lining up with TRBD2. The CDR3 is 15 amino acids. CDR1 is GTSNPN and CDR2 is SVGIG in the germline V gene (reference sequence). The CDR3 loop reads CAWRVLALQAGELFF. The CDR3 DNA is TGTGCCTGGCGTGTACTAGCGCTCCAGGCCGGGGAGCTGTTTTTT.

J is TRBJ2-1 and V is TRBV2; 10 nucleotides align to TRBD2. Germline V gene data show CDR1 as SNHLY and CDR2 as FYNNEI. The J segment lost 5 bases and the V segment lost 1 base, leaving 11 bases of the junction unmatched. The CDR3 is made up of 18 amino acids. The CDR3 nucleotides are TGTGCCAGCAGTGAAGAAGTCGGATGGACTAGCGGCAACAATGAGCAGTTCTTC. Translating gives CASSEEVGWTSGNNEQFF.

V and J are TRBV30 and TRBJ1-5; 9 bases match TRBD1. The germline V gene has CDR1 GTSNPN and CDR2 SVGIG (reference sequence). The trim removed 0 bases at V and 5 bases at J, leaving 5 bases unmatched. The CDR3 runs 15 residues. CDR3 sequence (DNA): TGTGCCTGGAGTGTAAGGACAGGGGTGGATCAGCCCCAGCATTTT. Translating gives CAWSVRTGVDQPQHF.

This clone showed up just once. The gene calls are TRBV7-2 and TRBJ2-3; 14 nucleotides align to TRBD2. The CDR3 runs 15 residues. V was pared by 5 bases and J by 6 bases, with 4 bases of the junction left unmatched. In germline, CDR1 is SGHTA, CDR2 FQGNSA. CDR3 bases: TGTGCCAGCAGCACCGGGACTAGCGGGGGTGATACGCAGTATTTT. Encoded protein: CASSTGTSGGDTQYF.